The 26 T cell receptor beta chains below come from one sample, sequenced in a study of T cells in Graves' hyperthyroidism and ophthalmopathy. There were TCR beta CDR3 regions amplified from RNA transcripts. First-round RT-PCR with HTBI primers amplified the TCR CDR3 region. TCRdb independently ran MiXCR on the multiplex PCR reads; one entry per CDR3 protein. The sample holds about 400,000 distinct CDR3 sequences, more than 13% seen once. Sequenced material: blood. The receptors were gathered from a woman between 25 and 40 years old with Graves' hyperthyroidism.

This clonotype was detected only a few times. This chain connects TRBV29-1 to TRBJ2-7; 8 nucleotides line up with TRBD1. The CDR3 totals 15 residues. With 3 bases clipped from V and 0 bases from J, the junction kept 7 bases outside the gene matches. The V gene's germline CDR1 is SQVTM and CDR2 ANQGSEA. In DNA, the CDR3 is TGCAGCGTTGAGGGTCGTCAGGGGGCCTCCTACGAGCAGTACTTC. Protein sequence: CSVEGRQGASYEQYF.

This clonotype came up a few times. The chain has TRBV19 and TRBJ1-5, with 10 bases that match TRBD1. The CDR3 runs 16 residues. CDR1 LNHDA and CDR2 SQIVND come from the germline V gene (reference sequence). V shed 4 bases and J 5 bases; nucleotides not matched to a gene: 8. The CDR3 DNA reads as TGTGCCAGTAGTACCCGACAGGGGGCGTCATATCAGCCCCAGCATTTT. Its protein is CASSTRQGASYQPQHF.

The genes are TRBV7-9 and TRBJ1-3; D uncertain. CDR1 is SEHNR and CDR2 is FQNEAQ in the germline V gene (reference sequence). CDR3 length: 16 residues. V gave up 0 bases and J gave up 0 bases, with 9 bases separating them. CDR3 residues: CASSLAVGDSGNTIYF. For the CDR3, the DNA is TGTGCCAGCAGCTTAGCCGTAGGAGACTCTGGAAACACCATATATTTT.

The table lists this clonotype with a few counts. V is TRBV12-3 or TRBV12-4 and J is TRBJ2-2; 14 positions match TRBD2. Trimming at V came to 2 bases and at J to 6 bases, leaving 8 bases not matched to a gene. This CDR3 comprises 18 residues. The CDR3 sequence: CASSLRTSGRSSAGELFF. In nucleotides, the CDR3 is TGTGCCAGCAGTTTACGGACTAGCGGGAGGAGTTCGGCCGGGGAGCTGTTTTTT.

V gene TRBV19 combines with J gene TRBJ2-2; 11 bases fit TRBD1. Germline V gives CDR1 LNHDA, CDR2 SQIVND (reference sequence). V trimming: 5 bases; J trimming: 4 bases; junction bases outside the gene matches: 3. This CDR3 spans 15 amino acids. CDR3 in DNA: TGTGCCAGTAGTTCCGGGACAGGGGGCACCGGGGAGCTGTTTTTT. Protein sequence: CASSSGTGGTGELFF.

There are a few counts of this clonotype. The chain is built from TRBV6-1 and TRBJ2-3, with a possible D match to TRBD2 (6 bases). CDR1 is MNHNS, CDR2 SASEGT, per germline. The CDR3 is 14 amino acids. Trimming cost V 9 bases and J 2 bases, with 15 bases left between them. CDR3 in amino acids: CASEPGLLTDTQYF. The CDR3 coding sequence is TGTGCCAGTGAACCGGGACTTCTCACAGATACGCAGTATTTT.

This clonotype was found a few times. The chain joins TRBV10-3 to TRBJ2-2; 9 bases align to TRBD2. V was clipped by 6 bases and J by 6 bases; unmatched bases: 5. There are 14 residues in the CDR3. The germline gives CDR1 ENHRY, CDR2 SYGVKD. CDR3 in amino acids: CAISAGLAPGELFF. Written as DNA, the CDR3 is TGTGCCATCAGCGCGGGACTAGCCCCCGGGGAGCTGTTTTTT.

V usage is TRBV5-1 and J usage is TRBJ1-2; a possible D gene is TRBD1 (6 bases). The CDR3 sequence is 13 residues long. V lost 4 bases, J lost 10 bases, and 17 bases lay in between. Germline CDR1 and CDR2: SGHRS and YFSETQ. The DNA for the CDR3 is TGCGCCAGCAGCGTTGGGACATCTCCGGTCTACACCTTC. This translates into CASSVGTSPVYTF.

This clonotype was seen many times. The chain joins TRBV3-1 to TRBJ2-5, with a possible D match to TRBD2 (6 bases). V was shortened by 3 bases and J by 3 bases, with 17 bases between the two germline ends. The CDR3 contains 16 residues. In germline, CDR1 is LGHDT, CDR2 YNNKEL (reference sequence). The DNA of the CDR3 is TGTGCCAGCAGCCAGGGTCCGGGACTCAGTGAAGAGACCCAGTACTTC. Encoded protein: CASSQGPGLSEETQYF.

This clonotype was observed a handful of times. The rearrangement uses TRBV7-9 and TRBJ1-2, with 8 bases that match TRBD1. Unmatched junction bases numbered 6, after V lost 5 bases and J lost 7 bases. CDR1 and CDR2 (germline): SEHNR, FQNEAQ (reference sequence). The length of the CDR3 is 13 residues. As DNA, the CDR3 is TGTGCCAGCAGCCCAGACAGGGGACTTGGCTACACCTTC. This codes for CASSPDRGLGYTF. The complete variable domain, with remaining parts taken from reference TRBV7-9 and TRBJ1-2, reads DTGVSQNPRHKITKRGQNVTFRCDPISEHNRLYWYRQTLGQGPEFLTYFQNEAQLEKSRLLSDRFSAERPKGSFSTLEIQRTEQGDSAMYLCASSPDRGLGYTFGSGTRLTVV.

The sample holds many counts of this clonotype. The chain is built from TRBV3-1 and TRBJ2-3, with D possibly matching TRBD2 (6 bases). Germline V gene lookup returns CDR1 LGHDT and CDR2 YNNKEL (reference sequence). The CDR3 sequence is 16 residues long. Trimming left V 5 bases short and J 0 bases short, with 15 bases between. The CDR3 DNA reads TGTGCCAGCAGCGGACGGCTCGGGAGAAGCACAGATACGCAGTATTTT. Translating it yields CASSGRLGRSTDTQYF.

This clonotype was detected many times. This chain uses TRBV12-3 or TRBV12-4 with TRBJ2-6; TRBD1 might be the D (5 bases). This CDR3 is 14 amino acids long. Trimming removed 5 bases at V and 2 bases at J, with 7 bases between. CDR3 protein: CASSTTAGANVLTF. The CDR3 nucleotides read TGTGCCAGCAGTACGACAGCTGGGGCCAACGTCCTGACTTTC.

The rearrangement uses TRBV6-5 and TRBJ2-5, with D unresolved. This CDR3 has 15 residues. Trimming took 0 bases from V and 5 from J, leaving 13 bases between them. The germline gives CDR1 MNHEY, CDR2 SVGAGI. The DNA for the CDR3 is TGTGCCAGCAGTTACTCCCCTTCTAGGGCGGAGACCCAGTACTTC. The encoded protein is CASSYSPSRAETQYF.

On this clonotype: No conserved phenylalanine or tryptophan ends this CDR3, so it is likely a read error. CDR3 bases: TGTGCCAGCAGTTTATGGGGACAGGGGAACACTGAAGCTTTCGTT. It is translated as CASSLWGQGNTEAFV. This chain uses TRBV28 with TRBJ1-1, with 9 bases fitting TRBD1. V was clipped by 0 bases and J by 1 base; unmatched bases: 0. Germline lookup yields CDR1 MDHEN and CDR2 SYDVKM. This CDR3 spans 15 amino acids.

The chain recombines TRBV4-1 with TRBJ2-7, with D hard to call. V lost 1 base and J lost 7, with 14 bases in between. CDR3 size: 14 residues. Germline V lookup: CDR1 MGHRA, CDR2 YSYEKL. The CDR3 sequence is CASSQGHPLGEQYF. The DNA for the CDR3 is TGCGCCAGCAGCCAAGGCCACCCTCTAGGGGAGCAGTACTTC.

The rearrangement links TRBV6-5 to TRBJ2-1, with D unclear. Deletions cut 2 bases from V and 10 bases from J, with 6 bases between. Germline-derived CDR1 and CDR2 are MNHEY and SVGAGI. The CDR3 has 11 residues. Here the CDR3 reads CASSYRSEQFF. The CDR3, as DNA: TGTGCCAGCAGTTACCGGTCCGAGCAGTTCTTC.

This rearrangement joins TRBV19 to TRBJ2-2; 8 nucleotides line up with TRBD1. The CDR3 has 16 amino acids. V lost 4 bases and J lost 6; bases outside the gene matches: 10. Germline V lookup: CDR1 LNHDA, CDR2 SQIVND (reference sequence). The CDR3 here is CASSTASGTGPGELFF. As DNA, the CDR3 is TGTGCCAGTAGTACAGCCTCCGGGACAGGCCCCGGGGAGCTGTTTTTT.

This clonotype was observed many times. The chain combines TRBV3-1 with TRBJ1-3; the D is unclear. The CDR3 consists of 12 residues. Trimming cost V 10 bases and J 0 bases, with 7 bases left between them. Germline V lookup: CDR1 LGHDT, CDR2 YNNKEL (reference sequence). The CDR3 protein is CATGDSGNTIYF. The CDR3 bases are TGTGCCACCGGAGACTCTGGAAACACCATATATTTT.

V usage is TRBV7-6 and J usage is TRBJ1-5; D gene unclear. CDR3 length: 16 residues. The germline gives CDR1 SGHVS, CDR2 FNYEAQ. Trimming pared 1 base from V and 3 bases from J, leaving 13 bases between. The CDR3 coding sequence is TGTGCCAGCAGCTTAGAGGTCCGGGGAGTCAATCAGCCCCAGCATTTT. Its protein is CASSLEVRGVNQPQHF.

The genes are TRBV6-1 and TRBJ1-1; TRBD1 is a possible D gene (6 bases). The CDR3 is 13 residues long. The germline CDR1 and CDR2 sequences are MNHNS and SASEGT. The V and J ends lost 8 bases and 1 base respectively, with 11 bases between them. CDR3 in DNA: TGTGCCAGCCGGGACAAACAGAACACTGAAGCTTTCTTT. Protein sequence: CASRDKQNTEAFF.

This clonotype has a count of ten or more. The V call is TRBV29-1, the J call TRBJ2-7; D remains unclear. Germline V gene sequence: CDR1 SQVTM, CDR2 ANQGSEA. V was pared by 2 bases and J by 4 bases, with 12 bases between. The CDR3 contains 13 residues. Here the CDR3 reads CSVETGFEYEQYF. Here the CDR3 DNA reads TGCAGCGTTGAAACCGGGTTCGAGTACGAGCAGTACTTC.

This clonotype was counted a few times. The V call is TRBV20-1, the J call TRBJ1-2, with D uncertain. Trimming removed 1 base from V and 5 bases from J, with 17 bases in between. The CDR3 length is 15 residues. Germline loops: CDR1 DFQATT, CDR2 SNEGSKA (reference sequence). As DNA, the CDR3 is TGCAGTGCTAGAGTTTATCCGGAAAGGAAATATGGCTACACCTTC. It yields the protein CSARVYPERKYGYTF.

Regarding this clonotype: At one of its ends the junction is not consistent with the germline gene, which may arise from a read error. The V call is TRBV5-4, the J call TRBJ2-5; possibly TRBD1 or TRBD2 for D (5 bases each). CDR1 is SGHNT, CDR2 YYREEE, per germline (reference sequence). CDR3 size: 11 residues. In DNA form, the CDR3 reads TGTGCCAGCAGATTGGGGCCGAGGGAGTACTTC. This sequence encodes CASRLGPREYF.

Worth noting for this clonotype: One end of the junction fails to match germline, which may point to a read error. This chain links TRBV27 with TRBJ2-3; 11 nucleotides align to TRBD2. Germline lookup yields CDR1 MNHEY and CDR2 SMNVEV (reference sequence). The CDR3 is made up of 21 amino acids. The CDR3 is CASSLSRGRASGRRFKDTQYF. The CDR3 DNA follows: TGTGCCAGCAGTTTATCGAGAGGGCGCGCTAGCGGGAGGAGGTTTAAAGATACGCAGTATTTC.

This clonotype is a singleton in its sample. A much larger clone differs from this one at a single base, so this may be a read error. This chain connects TRBV24-1 to TRBJ2-1; no definite D call. Germline V gene data show CDR1 as KGHDR and CDR2 as SFDVKD. With 0 bases removed from V and 10 bases from J, the gap between germline ends came to 6 bases. This CDR3 region has 12 residues. The CDR3 DNA sequence: TGTGCCACCAGTGATTTGAACCACGAGCAGTTCTTC. As protein: CATSDLNHEQFF.

As regards this clonotype: Possible read error: a much larger clone is one base away. V gene TRBV27 combines with J gene TRBJ2-3; 9 bases fit TRBD2. The CDR3 has 15 residues. From germline, CDR1 is MNHEY and CDR2 SMNVEV (reference sequence). Germline trimming cut 4 bases from V and 6 bases from J; bases unmatched to any gene: 8. This chain's CDR3 is CASSSLAGIRDTQYF. DNA of the CDR3: TGTGCCAGCAGTTCTCTAGCGGGAATTCGGGATACGCAGTATTTT.